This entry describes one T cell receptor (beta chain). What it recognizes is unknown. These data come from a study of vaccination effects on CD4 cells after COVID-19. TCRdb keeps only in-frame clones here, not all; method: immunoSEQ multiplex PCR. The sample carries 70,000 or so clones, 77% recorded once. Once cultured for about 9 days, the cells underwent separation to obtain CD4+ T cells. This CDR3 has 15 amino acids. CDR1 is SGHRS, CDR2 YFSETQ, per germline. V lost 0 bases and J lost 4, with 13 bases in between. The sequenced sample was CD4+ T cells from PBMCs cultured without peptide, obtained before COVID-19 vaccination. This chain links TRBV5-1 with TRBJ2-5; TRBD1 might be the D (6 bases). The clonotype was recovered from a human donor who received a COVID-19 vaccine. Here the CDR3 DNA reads TGCGCCAGCAGCTTGGAAGGACAGCCTGTAGAGACCCAGTACTTC. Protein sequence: CASSLEGQPVETQYF.